The 23 T cell receptor beta chains in this list originate from one sample, sequenced in a study of cytomegalovirus exposure and HLA in healthy donors. Using immunoSEQ multiplex PCR, the repertoire was profiled, and TCRdb retains in-frame clones only, with some absent. The sample has around 63,000 clones, about 96% seen once; the top ten hold around 1.2%. The sample was PBMCs. These receptor sequences come from a woman under 30 in good health and CMV-seronegative.

The chain combines TRBV28 with TRBJ1-4; 7 nucleotides match TRBD1. The germline V gene has CDR1 MDHEN and CDR2 SYDVKM. V lost 3 bases and J lost 6; bases outside the gene matches: 7. CDR3 length: 15 amino acids. The CDR3 loop reads CASSFPGQVDEKLFF. The CDR3 DNA sequence: TGTGCCAGCAGTTTCCCCGGACAGGTTGATGAAAAACTGTTTTTT.

The CDR3 loop is CASSLARGGAEAFF. CDR3 nucleotides: TGCGCCAGCAGCTTGGCCCGGGGGGGCGCCGAAGCTTTCTTT. The chain recombines TRBV5-1 with TRBJ1-1, with TRBD1 as a possible D gene (6 bases). Trimming pared 0 bases from V and 8 bases from J, leaving 14 bases between. This CDR3 contains 14 residues. The germline gives CDR1 SGHRS, CDR2 YFSETQ.

The chain uses TRBV5-1 and TRBJ1-1; D remains ambiguous. The CDR3 consists of 15 residues. CDR1 and CDR2 from the germline V gene are SGHRS and YFSETQ. Trimming pared 2 bases from V and 1 base from J, leaving 12 bases between. CDR3 sequence reads: CASSFRGMGNTEAFF. Here the CDR3 DNA reads TGCGCCAGCAGCTTCCGAGGGATGGGGAACACTGAAGCTTTCTTT.

The rearrangement links TRBV6-6 to TRBJ1-2; 7 bases line up with TRBD1. V gave up 6 bases and J gave up 7 bases; unmatched junction bases: 8. Looked up from germline, CDR1 is MNHNY and CDR2 is SVGAGI (reference sequence). There are 13 residues in the CDR3. In DNA form, the CDR3 reads TGTGCCAGCAGACCCCCGGGACAGCCTGGCTACACCTTC. Its translation: CASRPPGQPGYTF.

The gene calls are TRBV5-8 and TRBJ1-4, with TRBD1 matching 8 bases. This CDR3 is built from 16 residues. Germline V CDR1 and CDR2: SGHTS, YDEGEE. V trimming: 4 bases; J trimming: 7 bases; junction bases outside the gene matches: 12. Here the CDR3 reads CASSRDRGVVGEKLFF. Here the CDR3 DNA reads TGTGCCAGCAGCAGAGACAGGGGAGTCGTAGGTGAAAAACTGTTTTTT.

The chain has TRBV27 and TRBJ2-7; TRBD1 matches 9 bases. This CDR3 comprises 15 residues. The ends lost 5 bases at V and 4 bases at J; junction bases unmatched: 9. CDR1 and CDR2 (germline): MNHEY, SMNVEV (reference sequence). The CDR3 loop reads CASSPPGTGLYEQYF. CDR3 DNA sequence: TGTGCCAGCAGTCCCCCGGGGACAGGGCTGTACGAGCAGTACTTC.

The chain is built from TRBV4-2 and TRBJ2-5; 11 bases map to TRBD2. V shed 0 bases and J 7 bases; nucleotides not matched to a gene: 22. The CDR3 length is 21 residues. Germline CDR1 and CDR2: LGHNA and YNFKEQ. Here the CDR3 DNA reads TGTGCCAGCAGCCAAGATGGAAGGTTCGCGGGGACTAGCGGACCGGGGGGGACCCAGTACTTC. Translated: CASSQDGRFAGTSGPGGTQYF.

V usage is TRBV28 and J usage is TRBJ1-5, with 11 bases fitting TRBD1. V trimming: 7 bases; J trimming: 6 bases; junction bases outside the gene matches: 5. Germline V gives CDR1 MDHEN, CDR2 SYDVKM. CDR3 length equals 14 residues. The CDR3 sequence is CASNSGQGVQPQHF. For the CDR3, the DNA is TGTGCCAGCAACTCGGGACAGGGGGTTCAGCCCCAGCATTTT.

The gene calls are TRBV10-2 and TRBJ1-5; D gene uncertain. Between the trimmed V and J ends, which lost 3 bases and 4 bases, there was a span of 13 bases. CDR1 and CDR2 (germline): WSHSY, SAAADI. This CDR3 has 15 residues. CDR3 sequence reads: CASSDAPTGNQPQHF. In nucleotides, the CDR3 is TGCGCCAGCAGTGACGCACCGACGGGTAATCAGCCCCAGCATTTT.

This rearrangement joins TRBV9 to TRBJ1-2; 10 bases line up with TRBD1. V shed 3 bases and J 8 bases; nucleotides not matched to a gene: 10. The CDR3 is 15 residues long. Germline loops: CDR1 SGDLS, CDR2 YYNGEE. CDR3 coding DNA: TGTGCCAGCAGCGCCCAGGAGACAGGGGGCCTGGGCTACACCTTC. Amino acids: CASSAQETGGLGYTF.

The gene calls are TRBV5-4 and TRBJ1-4, with 8 nucleotides matching TRBD1. This CDR3 contains 15 residues. V was clipped by 4 bases and J by 8 bases; unmatched bases: 10. Germline CDR1 and CDR2: SGHNT and YYREEE (reference sequence). The CDR3: CASSLKRDRIEKLFF. In DNA form, the CDR3 reads TGTGCCAGCAGCCTCAAAAGGGACAGGATAGAAAAACTGTTTTTT.

The rearrangement uses TRBV27 and TRBJ2-7, with 16 bases that match TRBD2. Germline V lookup: CDR1 MNHEY, CDR2 SMNVEV (reference sequence). The J segment lost 4 bases and the V segment lost 5 bases, leaving 2 bases of the junction unmatched. The CDR3 consists of 15 residues. CDR3: CASSPGLAGGYEQYF. The CDR3 DNA sequence: TGTGCCAGCAGTCCGGGACTAGCGGGAGGGTACGAGCAGTACTTC.

The rearrangement joins TRBV28 to TRBJ2-7; D possibly corresponds to TRBD2 (6 bases). The CDR3 is 15 amino acids. The V and J ends lost 6 bases and 0 bases respectively, with 15 bases between them. In germline, CDR1 is MDHEN, CDR2 SYDVKM. The CDR3 loop reads CASSADWEDSYEQYF. In nucleotides, the CDR3 is TGTGCCAGCAGCGCCGATTGGGAGGACTCCTACGAGCAGTACTTC. Looking up the rest from reference TRBV28 and TRBJ2-7 gives the full variable domain: DVKVTQSSRYLVKRTGEKVFLECVQDMDHENMFWYRQDPGLGLRLIYFSYDVKMKEKGDIPEGYSVSREKKERFSLILESASTNQTSMYLCASSADWEDSYEQYFGPGTRLTVT.

This clone occurred once. The rearrangement uses TRBV6-5 and TRBJ1-2; 8 positions match TRBD1. The CDR3 is 15 residues long. Germline CDR1 MNHEY, CDR2 SVGAGI. The junction had 9 bases not matched to a gene; V was cut back by 4 bases and J by 5 bases. CDR3 nucleotides: TGTGCCAGCAGTTCTTCAGGGGGCGCGGTTTATGGCTACACCTTC. Amino acid sequence: CASSSSGGAVYGYTF.

The chain recombines TRBV7-3 with TRBJ2-2; D perhaps matches TRBD2 (6 bases). This CDR3 spans 15 amino acids. Germline values: CDR1 SGHTA, CDR2 FQGTGA. Trimming pared 5 bases from V and 2 bases from J, leaving 12 bases between. CDR3 in amino acids: CASSPGLSNTGELFF. In DNA form, the CDR3 reads TGTGCCAGCAGCCCGGGACTCTCTAACACCGGGGAGCTGTTTTTT.

The chain joins TRBV28 to TRBJ1-1, with 8 positions matching TRBD1. J was trimmed by 11 bases and V by 10 bases; bases with no gene match: 15. The CDR3 has 13 residues. CDR1 and CDR2 from the germline V gene are MDHEN and SYDVKM. The CDR3 is CATLGQAVSRAFF. As DNA, the CDR3 is TGTGCCACCCTGGGACAGGCGGTTTCTAGGGCTTTCTTT.

The chain joins TRBV11-2 to TRBJ2-1, with D maybe TRBD2 (7 bases). The CDR3 is 16 amino acids. The V end lost 5 bases, the J end lost 2 bases, and 16 bases lay between the germline ends. The germline V gene has CDR1 SGHAT and CDR2 FQNNGV. The DNA for the CDR3 is TGTGCCAGCAGCCCCCTGGGGGGGCCCCCCTACAATGAGCAGTTCTTC. It specifies CASSPLGGPPYNEQFF.

The rearrangement links TRBV10-3 to TRBJ1-3, with TRBD1 matching 7 bases. Germline CDR1 ENHRY, CDR2 SYGVKD. Trimming removed 6 bases from V and 3 bases from J; junction bases left unmatched: 5. CDR3 length: 14 residues. Here the CDR3 reads CAIRATGVGNTIYF. The DNA of the CDR3 is TGTGCCATCAGGGCCACAGGGGTTGGAAACACCATATATTTT.

This clone came up once. This chain connects TRBV6-5 to TRBJ2-5; a possible D gene is TRBD2 (6 bases). Germline assignment: CDR1 MNHEY and CDR2 SVGAGI. V was trimmed by 0 bases and J by 4 bases, leaving 12 bases between them. The CDR3 totals 15 residues. This chain's CDR3 is CASSYSRDPGETQYF. CDR3 in DNA: TGTGCCAGCAGTTACTCGCGGGACCCGGGAGAGACCCAGTACTTC.

The chain couples TRBV2 to TRBJ2-3, with 8 bases identical to TRBD2. The CDR3 contains 13 residues. Looked up from germline, CDR1 is SNHLY and CDR2 is FYNNEI. With V trimmed by 10 bases and J by 2 bases, 5 bases remained unmatched. CDR3 nucleotide sequence: TGTGCCATAACAGCGGGAGTCACAGATACGCAGTATTTT. Its protein is CAITAGVTDTQYF.

The rearrangement joins TRBV2 to TRBJ2-3, with D perhaps TRBD2 (6 bases). The CDR3 covers 15 residues. The V end lost 6 bases, the J end lost 2 bases, and 15 bases lay between the germline ends. Germline CDR1 is SNHLY and CDR2 is FYNNEI. CDR3 in amino acids: CASRGTGWVTDTQYF. The CDR3 nucleotides are TGTGCCAGCAGGGGGACTGGTTGGGTCACAGATACGCAGTATTTT.

V and J are TRBV6-1 and TRBJ2-5; D is possibly TRBD1 (5 bases). There are 13 residues in the CDR3. In germline, CDR1 is MNHNS, CDR2 SASEGT. Trimming pared 3 bases from V and 4 bases from J, leaving 9 bases between. The CDR3 DNA is TGTGCCAGCAGTGAGGTGGGGCGAGAGACCCAGTACTTC. Protein: CASSEVGRETQYF.

This chain links TRBV6-5 with TRBJ1-1, with 8 bases that match TRBD1. The CDR3 sequence is 14 residues long. The V gene's germline CDR1 is MNHEY and CDR2 SVGAGI. Losses at the gene ends were 6 bases for V and 4 bases for J; bases not matched to a gene: 7. The CDR3 is CASSRQGLGTEAFF. The CDR3 DNA sequence: TGTGCCAGCAGCCGACAGGGGCTTGGCACTGAAGCTTTCTTT.